Shown below are 12 T cell receptor beta chains from a single sample sequenced in a study of OX40 agonist ivuxolimab in advanced cancers. The method was immunoSEQ multiplex PCR; TCRdb's version includes in-frame clones alone and lacks a portion of them. The table has 55,000 to 70,000 clones, approximately 80% seen once. Sequencing used CD4+ or CD8+ T cells sorted from blood, obtained in a trial of the OX40 agonist ivuxolimab. The receptor set was obtained from an adult with an advanced solid tumor such as melanoma, head and neck, liver or kidney cancer.

The rearrangement uses TRBV6-5 and TRBJ2-7, with 8 nucleotides matching TRBD1. Trimming at V came to 4 bases and at J to 2 bases, leaving 7 bases not matched to a gene. The CDR3 runs 15 residues. Per the germline V gene, CDR1 is MNHEY and CDR2 is SVGAGI. The CDR3 nucleotides are TGTGCCAGCAGTTTTGACAGGGGCGCGACCTACGAGCAGTACTTC. As protein: CASSFDRGATYEQYF.

This chain uses TRBV29-1 with TRBJ2-3; D is possibly TRBD1 or TRBD2 (6 bases each). Germline V gene data show CDR1 as SQVTM and CDR2 as ANQGSEA. This CDR3 is built from 15 residues. Trimming removed 2 bases from V and 0 bases from J, with 12 bases in between. The CDR3: CSVEQAGTSTDTQYF. The CDR3 bases are TGCAGCGTTGAACAGGCGGGGACAAGCACAGATACGCAGTATTTT.

The chain carries TRBV30 and TRBJ1-1; 9 bases align to TRBD1. Germline assignment: CDR1 GTSNPN and CDR2 SVGIG (reference sequence). V shed 1 base and J 4 bases; nucleotides not matched to a gene: 4. This CDR3 is 14 amino acids long. DNA for the CDR3: TGTGCCTGGAGTGGACAGGGGGTCGGCACTGAAGCTTTCTTT. Protein product: CAWSGQGVGTEAFF. The full variable domain, with the rest looked up from reference TRBV30 and TRBJ1-1, is SQTIHQWPATLVQPVGSPLSLECTVEGTSNPNLYWYRQAAGRGLQLLFYSVGIGQISSEVPQNLSASRPQDRQFILSSKKLLLSDSGFYLCAWSGQGVGTEAFFGQGTRLTVV.

The count of this clone is one. This sequence joins TRBV10-3 and TRBJ2-1; possibly TRBD1 for D (6 bases). The V and J ends lost 7 bases and 9 bases respectively, with 22 bases between them. CDR1 ENHRY and CDR2 SYGVKD come from the germline V gene. CDR3 length: 15 amino acids. The DNA of the CDR3 is TGTGCCATCAAAGGATCAGGTGGGGGCCGCGGTGAGCAGTTCTTC. Residues: CAIKGSGGGRGEQFF.

J is TRBJ1-5 and V is TRBV19, with D hard to call. Between the trimmed V and J ends, which lost 3 bases and 4 bases, there was a span of 13 bases. The length of the CDR3 is 15 residues. CDR1 and CDR2 (germline): LNHDA, SQIVND (reference sequence). CDR3 sequence (DNA): TGTGCCAGTAGTATGGTGGAGACGGGTAATCAGCCCCAGCATTTT. Its translation is CASSMVETGNQPQHF.

This chain links TRBV30 with TRBJ2-3; D may be TRBD2 (6 bases). This CDR3 is 14 amino acids long. The germline gives CDR1 GTSNPN, CDR2 SVGIG (reference sequence). The V and J ends lost 7 bases and 6 bases respectively, with 20 bases between them. CDR3 sequence: CASGGDGLGDTQYF. The CDR3 DNA reads TGTGCCTCCGGAGGGGATGGGCTCGGGGATACGCAGTATTTT.

The chain joins TRBV5-1 to TRBJ2-5; D perhaps matches TRBD1 (5 bases). CDR1 and CDR2 from the germline V gene are SGHRS and YFSETQ. The CDR3 is 14 residues long. V was shortened by 9 bases and J by 3 bases, with 18 bases between the two germline ends. The CDR3 sequence is CATSIRAEEETQYF. The DNA for the CDR3 is TGCGCCACTTCCATCAGGGCGGAAGAAGAGACCCAGTACTTC.

The V gene is TRBV6-6, the J gene TRBJ1-1, with TRBD1 identical over 9 bases. J was trimmed by 5 bases and V by 6 bases; bases with no gene match: 7. CDR1 and CDR2 from the germline V gene are MNHNY and SVGAGI (reference sequence). The CDR3 spans 14 residues. CDR3 residues: CASRRTGVWTEAFF. The CDR3 nucleotides are TGTGCCAGCAGGCGGACAGGGGTGTGGACTGAAGCTTTCTTT.

This sequence joins TRBV30 and TRBJ2-7; the D gene could be TRBD1 or TRBD2 (5 bases each). The CDR3 length is 13 residues. Germline V gene sequence: CDR1 GTSNPN, CDR2 SVGIG (reference sequence). The V gene lost 2 bases and the J gene lost 3 bases, with 11 bases spanning the gap. DNA for the CDR3: TGTGCCTGGAGTAACCGGGGCCTCTACGAGCAGTACTTC. Its translation: CAWSNRGLYEQYF.

V and J are TRBV19 and TRBJ2-1; 7 bases align to TRBD1. CDR1 and CDR2 from the germline V gene are LNHDA and SQIVND (reference sequence). This CDR3 has 12 amino acids. Trimming at V came to 1 base and at J to 12 bases, leaving 3 bases not matched to a gene. In DNA form, the CDR3 reads TGTGCCAGTAGTATAGGCTCAGGGGGGCAGTTCTTC. It yields the protein CASSIGSGGQFF.

The rearrangement links TRBV29-1 to TRBJ2-1, with a tentative D call TRBD2 (5 bases). This CDR3 has 16 amino acids. The germline V gene encodes CDR1 SQVTM and CDR2 ANQGSEA. V was trimmed by 7 bases and J by 0 bases, leaving 19 bases between them. Here the CDR3 DNA reads TGCAGCGCCTCGGGGTCGAGCGGACCCTCCTACAATGAGCAGTTCTTC. Protein: CSASGSSGPSYNEQFF.

The rearrangement joins TRBV18 to TRBJ2-7, with 7 positions matching TRBD2. Germline values: CDR1 KGHSH, CDR2 LQKENI. The CDR3 contains 16 residues. The J segment lost 4 bases and the V segment lost 2 bases, leaving 11 bases of the junction unmatched. In DNA, the CDR3 is TGTGCCAGCTCACCAGGGCCCGGACTAGGGGCGTACGAGCAGTACTTC. Protein product: CASSPGPGLGAYEQYF.